The next 18 T cell receptor beta chains were all read from a single sample in a study of blood T cell repertoires in COVID-19. The table came from immunoSEQ multiplex PCR; TCRdb's copy has only in-frame clones and leaves some out. The sample includes 150,000 to 200,000 clones, 87% seen only once; the top ten take about 22%. Source material: peripheral blood. These receptor sequences come from a man aged 55 to 70 with active or convalescent COVID-19.

J is TRBJ2-7 and V is TRBV5-1; tentative D call: TRBD1 (6 bases). Germline V gives CDR1 SGHRS, CDR2 YFSETQ. CDR3 length equals 16 residues. V shed 3 bases and J shed 5 bases, with 21 bases lying between them. The CDR3 bases are TGCGCCAGCAGCTCGCCTCCAGGGGTTTCGTCAGACGAGCAGTACTTC. Protein product: CASSSPPGVSSDEQYF.

The V and J genes are TRBV15 and TRBJ2-3; possible D gene TRBD1, 6 bases. V was cut by 6 bases and J by 5 bases, with 18 bases left in between. CDR1 is LNHNV and CDR2 is YYDKDF in the germline V gene (reference sequence). This CDR3 is built from 15 residues. CDR3 coding DNA: TGTGCCACCAGTACCTTCACAGGGACGGGAGATACGCAGTATTTT. Translated: CATSTFTGTGDTQYF.

This sequence joins TRBV5-1 and TRBJ2-3; 10 nucleotides match TRBD2. Per germline, CDR1 SGHRS and CDR2 YFSETQ. Trimming removed 0 bases from V and 2 bases from J; junction bases left unmatched: 6. The CDR3 has 17 amino acids. CDR3 sequence (DNA): TGCGCCAGCAGCTTGGTCGGGACTAGCGCTCCCACAGATACGCAGTATTTT. Translation: CASSLVGTSAPTDTQYF.

This chain links TRBV12-5 with TRBJ1-1; D not resolved. V lost 2 bases and J 1 base, leaving 5 bases between the germline ends. This CDR3 has 13 residues. From germline, CDR1 is LGHNT and CDR2 FRNRAP. CDR3: CASGLSWNTEAFF. In DNA form, the CDR3 reads TGTGCTAGTGGTTTGAGCTGGAACACTGAAGCTTTCTTT.

The V gene is TRBV3-1 (or the pseudogene TRBV3-2), the J gene TRBJ1-4; the match to TRBD1 covers 9 bases. The CDR3 loop spans 16 amino acids. CDR1 LGHDT and CDR2 YNNKEL come from the germline V gene (reference sequence). After removal of 1 base from V and 6 bases from J, the junction contained 6 bases not matched to a gene. The chain's CDR3 is CASSQGQQGADEKLFF. CDR3 DNA sequence: TGTGCCAGCAGCCAAGGTCAACAGGGGGCTGATGAAAAACTGTTTTTT.

The sample holds one count of this clone. This sequence joins TRBV6-5 and TRBJ2-1; 10 bases match TRBD1. Trimming removed 5 bases from V and 6 bases from J; junction bases left unmatched: 7. Germline CDR1 MNHEY, CDR2 SVGAGI. The CDR3 extends over 15 amino acids. CDR3 sequence reads: CASSQPGQGPNEQFF. The CDR3 nucleotides read TGTGCCAGCAGTCAACCGGGACAGGGGCCCAATGAGCAGTTCTTC.

This chain joins TRBV5-8 and TRBJ2-1, with D possibly matching TRBD1 (5 bases). V was cut by 1 base and J by 6 bases, with 8 bases left in between. CDR3 size: 13 residues. Germline lookup yields CDR1 SGHTS and CDR2 YDEGEE. CDR3 sequence reads: CASSLLGANEQFF. DNA of the CDR3: TGTGCCAGCAGCTTGTTAGGGGCCAATGAGCAGTTCTTC.

This sequence joins TRBV7-9 and TRBJ1-6; D perhaps matches TRBD1 (6 bases). The V gene's germline CDR1 is SEHNR and CDR2 FQNEAQ (reference sequence). Trimming took off 4 bases at V and 11 bases at J, with 18 bases between the two ends. The CDR3 loop spans 15 amino acids. The CDR3 DNA sequence: TGTGCCAGCAGCTCCGACAGGTTCGGCCGTACACCCCTCCACTTT. Its translation: CASSSDRFGRTPLHF.

V and J are TRBV5-1 and TRBJ2-7, with D possibly TRBD1 on 6 matching bases. V was trimmed by 2 bases and J by 5 bases, leaving 14 bases between them. The germline CDR1 and CDR2 sequences are SGHRS and YFSETQ. This CDR3 has 14 amino acids. DNA for the CDR3: TGCGCCAGCAGCTTAGAGCAGGGGTGGGACGAGCAGTACTTC. Translated, it gives CASSLEQGWDEQYF.

This rearrangement joins TRBV9 to TRBJ2-3; a weak D match, TRBD2 (5 bases). The CDR3 runs 15 residues. Between the trimmed V and J ends, which lost 5 bases and 3 bases, there was a span of 16 bases. Germline values: CDR1 SGDLS, CDR2 YYNGEE. The CDR3 DNA reads TGTGCCAGCAGTAAGACTATCAGTTTTACAGATACGCAGTATTTT. It translates to CASSKTISFTDTQYF.

This clone occurred a few times. The V gene is TRBV6-1, the J gene TRBJ1-3; tentative D call: TRBD1 (5 bases). The CDR3 is made up of 14 amino acids. Trimming stripped 2 bases from V and 8 bases from J, with 13 bases between. Germline CDR1 MNHNS, CDR2 SASEGT. CDR3 protein: CASSEWARGDTIYF. CDR3 coding DNA: TGTGCCAGCAGTGAATGGGCACGGGGGGACACCATATATTTT.

CDR3 nucleotides: TGTGCCAGCAGCCCCGACGTGGGAGGGGCTCTGACCAAAAACATTCAGTACTTC. It codes for CASSPDVGGALTKNIQYF. The chain uses TRBV7-9 and TRBJ2-4; TRBD2 aligns across 7 bases. V shed 5 bases, J shed 2 bases, and the junction held 15 bases outside the gene matches. The CDR3 loop spans 18 amino acids. The germline CDR1 and CDR2 sequences are SEHNR and FQNEAQ (reference sequence).

V gene TRBV10-2 combines with J gene TRBJ2-3; D is ambiguous. V gave up 3 bases and J gave up 2 bases, with 9 bases separating them. The length of the CDR3 is 14 residues. In germline, CDR1 is WSHSY, CDR2 SAAADI. The CDR3 nucleotides are TGCGCCAGCAGTGATGGTGCGGACACAGATACGCAGTATTTT. The encoded protein is CASSDGADTDTQYF.

Written as DNA, the CDR3 is TGTGCCAGCTCCCGCGGGAATGAGCAGTTCTTC. It translates to CASSRGNEQFF. V and J are TRBV18 and TRBJ2-1, with TRBD2 as a possible D gene (5 bases). Germline V gene sequence: CDR1 KGHSH, CDR2 LQKENI. Trimming took 6 bases from V and 7 from J, leaving 7 bases between them. The CDR3 is 11 amino acids.

In nucleotides, the CDR3 is TGTGCCAGCAGCTCAGTTTCGATCTCCTACAATGAGCAGTTCTTC. Its translation: CASSSVSISYNEQFF. The chain is built from TRBV7-9 and TRBJ2-1; unclear D gene. V lost 4 bases and J lost 0, with 10 bases in between. CDR3 length equals 15 residues. Per the germline V gene, CDR1 is SEHNR and CDR2 is FQNEAQ (reference sequence).

The genes are TRBV4-1 and TRBJ2-3; 12 bases match TRBD2. The CDR3 sequence is 19 residues long. In germline, CDR1 is MGHRA, CDR2 YSYEKL. With 0 bases clipped from V and 0 bases from J, the junction kept 7 bases outside the gene matches. The CDR3 sequence: CASSQDSTSGGLSTDTQYF. CDR3 sequence (DNA): TGCGCCAGCAGCCAAGATTCAACTAGCGGGGGGTTGAGCACAGATACGCAGTATTTT.

The chain couples TRBV5-1 to TRBJ2-3; possible D gene TRBD2, 5 bases. Trimming stripped 2 bases from V and 0 bases from J, with 10 bases between. The CDR3 sequence is 15 residues long. Germline V gives CDR1 SGHRS, CDR2 YFSETQ. The CDR3 loop is CASSLRAASTDTQYF. The DNA for the CDR3 is TGCGCCAGCAGCTTACGAGCGGCGAGCACAGATACGCAGTATTTT.

The chain combines TRBV5-4 with TRBJ2-3, with 13 positions matching TRBD2. The V gene end was trimmed by 4 bases and the J gene end by 9 bases; junction bases not matched to a gene: 11. Per germline, CDR1 SGHNT and CDR2 YYREEE (reference sequence). The CDR3 runs 16 residues. CDR3 coding DNA: TGTGCCAGCAGCCCCGGGACTAGCGGGGCCAGGGGAACGCAGTATTTT. Its protein product is CASSPGTSGARGTQYF.